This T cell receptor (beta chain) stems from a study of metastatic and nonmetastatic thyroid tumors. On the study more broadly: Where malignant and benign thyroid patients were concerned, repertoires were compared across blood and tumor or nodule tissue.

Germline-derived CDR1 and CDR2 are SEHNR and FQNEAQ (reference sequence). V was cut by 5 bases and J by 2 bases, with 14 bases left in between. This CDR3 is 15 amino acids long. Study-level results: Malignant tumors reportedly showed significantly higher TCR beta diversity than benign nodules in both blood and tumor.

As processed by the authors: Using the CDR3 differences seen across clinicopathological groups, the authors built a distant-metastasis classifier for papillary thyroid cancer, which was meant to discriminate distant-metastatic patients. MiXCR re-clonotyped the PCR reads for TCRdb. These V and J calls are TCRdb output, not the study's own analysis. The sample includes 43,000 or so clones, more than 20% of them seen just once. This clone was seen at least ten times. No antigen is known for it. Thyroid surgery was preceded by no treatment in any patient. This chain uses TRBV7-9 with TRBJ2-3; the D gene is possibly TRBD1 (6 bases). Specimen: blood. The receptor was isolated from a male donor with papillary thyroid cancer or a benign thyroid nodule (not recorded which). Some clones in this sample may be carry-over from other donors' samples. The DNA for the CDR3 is TGTGCCAGCAGCCCCAGGGGCCCCCACACAGATACGCAGTATTTT. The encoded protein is CASSPRGPHTDTQYF.